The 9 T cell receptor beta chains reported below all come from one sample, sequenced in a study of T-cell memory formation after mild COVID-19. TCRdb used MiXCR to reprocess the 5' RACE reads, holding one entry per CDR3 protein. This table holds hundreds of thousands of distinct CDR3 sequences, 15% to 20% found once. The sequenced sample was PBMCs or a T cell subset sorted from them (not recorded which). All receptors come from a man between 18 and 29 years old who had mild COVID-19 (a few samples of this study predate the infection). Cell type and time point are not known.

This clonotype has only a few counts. CDR3 protein: CASSWLNRGDQPQHF. The CDR3 DNA is TGTGCCAGCAGTTGGCTCAACAGGGGGGATCAGCCCCAGCATTTT. The rearrangement uses TRBV12-3 or TRBV12-4 and TRBJ1-5, with 8 bases that match TRBD1. The trim removed 4 bases at V and 5 bases at J, leaving 7 bases unmatched. The CDR3 is 15 amino acids.

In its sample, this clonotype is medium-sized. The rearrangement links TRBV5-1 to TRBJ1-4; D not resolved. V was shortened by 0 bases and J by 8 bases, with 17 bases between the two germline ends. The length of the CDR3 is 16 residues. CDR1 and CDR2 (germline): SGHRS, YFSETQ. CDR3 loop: CASSLGPSGDGEKLFF. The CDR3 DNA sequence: TGCGCCAGCAGCTTGGGTCCGTCGGGAGATGGGGAAAAACTGTTTTTT.

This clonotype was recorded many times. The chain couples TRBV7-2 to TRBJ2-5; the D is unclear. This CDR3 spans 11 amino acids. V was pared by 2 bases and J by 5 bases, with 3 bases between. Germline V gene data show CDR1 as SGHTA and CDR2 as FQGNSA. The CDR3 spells CASSLYETQYF. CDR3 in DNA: TGTGCCAGCAGCTTATATGAGACCCAGTACTTC.

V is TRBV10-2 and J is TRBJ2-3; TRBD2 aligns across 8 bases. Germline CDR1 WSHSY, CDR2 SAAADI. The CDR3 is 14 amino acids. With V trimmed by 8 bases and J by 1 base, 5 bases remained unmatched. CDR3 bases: TGCGCCAGCGGGCAGACTAGCGGCACAGATACGCAGTATTTT. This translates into CASGQTSGTDTQYF.

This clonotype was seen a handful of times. The CDR3 nucleotides are TGCGCCAGCAACCCGTCGATGATCACAGATACGCAGTATTTT. It codes for CASNPSMITDTQYF. The chain is built from TRBV5-1 and TRBJ2-3; no clear D. This CDR3 is 14 amino acids long. Germline CDR1 reads SGHRS; CDR2 reads YFSETQ. Trimming cost V 6 bases and J 2 bases, with 13 bases left between them.

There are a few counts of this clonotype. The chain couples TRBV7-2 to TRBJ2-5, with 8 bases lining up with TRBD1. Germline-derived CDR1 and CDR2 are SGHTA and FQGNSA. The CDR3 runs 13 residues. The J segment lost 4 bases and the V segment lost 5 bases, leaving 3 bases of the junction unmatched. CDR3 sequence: CASSGQGRETQYF. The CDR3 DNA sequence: TGTGCCAGCAGCGGACAGGGCCGAGAGACCCAGTACTTC.

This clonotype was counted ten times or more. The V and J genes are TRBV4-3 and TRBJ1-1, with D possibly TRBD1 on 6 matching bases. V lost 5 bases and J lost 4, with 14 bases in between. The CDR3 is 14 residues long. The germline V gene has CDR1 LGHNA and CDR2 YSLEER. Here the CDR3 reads CASSSLGGTTEAFF. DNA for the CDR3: TGCGCCAGCAGCTCTCTGGGGGGCACCACTGAAGCTTTCTTT.

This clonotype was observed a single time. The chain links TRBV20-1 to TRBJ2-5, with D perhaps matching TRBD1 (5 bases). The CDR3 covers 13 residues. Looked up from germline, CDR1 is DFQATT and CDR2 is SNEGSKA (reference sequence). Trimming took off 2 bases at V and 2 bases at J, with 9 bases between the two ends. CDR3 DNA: TGCAGTGCTAGACCGCAGGGACAAGAGACCCAGTACTTC. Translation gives CSARPQGQETQYF.

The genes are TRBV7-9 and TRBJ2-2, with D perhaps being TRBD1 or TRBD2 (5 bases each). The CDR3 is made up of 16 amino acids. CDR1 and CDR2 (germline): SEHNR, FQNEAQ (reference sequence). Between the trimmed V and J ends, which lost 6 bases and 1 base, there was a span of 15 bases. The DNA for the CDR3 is TGTGCCAGCAGTCGGCATGGGACGGAGAACACCGGGGAGCTGTTTTTT. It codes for CASSRHGTENTGELFF.